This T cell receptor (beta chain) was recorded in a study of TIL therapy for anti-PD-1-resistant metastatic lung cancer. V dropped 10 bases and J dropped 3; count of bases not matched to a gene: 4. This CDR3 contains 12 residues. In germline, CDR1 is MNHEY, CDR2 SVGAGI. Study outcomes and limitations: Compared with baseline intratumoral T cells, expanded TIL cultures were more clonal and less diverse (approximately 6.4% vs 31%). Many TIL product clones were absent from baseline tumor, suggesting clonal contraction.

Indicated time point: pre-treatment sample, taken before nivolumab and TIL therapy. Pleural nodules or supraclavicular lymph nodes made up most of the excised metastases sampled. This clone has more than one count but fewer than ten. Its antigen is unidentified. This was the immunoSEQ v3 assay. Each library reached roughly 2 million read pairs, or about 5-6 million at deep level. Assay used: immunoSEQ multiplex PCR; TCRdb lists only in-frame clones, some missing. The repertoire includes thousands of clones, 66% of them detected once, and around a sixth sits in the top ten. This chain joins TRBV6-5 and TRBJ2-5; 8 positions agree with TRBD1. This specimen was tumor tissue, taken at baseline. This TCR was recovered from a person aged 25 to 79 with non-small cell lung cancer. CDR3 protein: CATKTGEETQYF. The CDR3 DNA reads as TGTGCCACCAAGACAGGGGAAGAGACCCAGTACTTC.